This entry lists 21 T cell receptor beta chains sequenced from one sample in a study of T cell repertoires in cytomegalovirus infection. TCRdb itself ran the reads through MiXCR, one entry per CDR3 protein. The sample consists of 400,000 to 550,000 distinct CDR3 sequences, 10% to 12% of them appearing once. Sample: PBMCs. The source is a human donor in good health (CMV status not recorded). Some clones in this sample may be carry-over from other donors' samples.

This clonotype was seen ten or more times. The chain links TRBV7-2 to TRBJ1-5; TRBD1 might be the D (5 bases). The CDR3 contains 16 residues. Trimming removed 1 base from V and 0 bases from J, with 10 bases in between. Germline CDR1 reads SGHTA; CDR2 reads FQGNSA. The CDR3 region is CASSLEGWYSNQPQHF. CDR3 coding DNA: TGTGCCAGCAGCTTAGAGGGGTGGTATAGCAATCAGCCCCAGCATTTT.

This clonotype was detected many times. The gene calls are TRBV7-2 and TRBJ2-1; 8 bases map to TRBD1. The V and J ends lost 5 bases and 8 bases, in that order; junction bases with no gene match: 5. There are 13 residues in the CDR3. Per the germline V gene, CDR1 is SGHTA and CDR2 is FQGNSA. The CDR3 DNA reads TGTGCCAGCAGCGGGACAGGCAGGGATGAGCAGTTCTTC. It translates to CASSGTGRDEQFF.

This clonotype came up a few times. The junction departs from the called germline gene at one end, perhaps through a read error. V gene TRBV13 combines with J gene TRBJ1-1; TRBD1 aligns across 10 bases. This CDR3 is built from 16 residues. Germline lookup yields CDR1 PRHDT and CDR2 FYEKMQ (reference sequence). This chain's CDR3 is CASSLGDRGPNTEAFF. The CDR3 DNA reads TGTGCCAGCAGTTTAGGGGACAGGGGTCCTAACACTGAAGCTTTCTTT. Full variable domain (missing parts from reference TRBV13 and TRBJ1-1): AAGVIQSPRHLIKEKRETATLKCYPIPRHDTVYWYQQGPGQDPQFLISFYEKMQSDKGSIPDRFSAQQFSDYHSELNMSSLELGDSALYFCASSLGDRGPNTEAFFGQGTRLTVV.

This clonotype was seen a handful of times. The gene calls are TRBV5-1 and TRBJ2-5; TRBD2 agrees at 10 bases. The CDR3 has 15 residues. The germline gives CDR1 SGHRS, CDR2 YFSETQ. Trimming removed 5 bases from V and 2 bases from J; junction bases left unmatched: 6. DNA for the CDR3: TGCGCCAGCAGGTCACTAGCGGGGAGGCAAGAGACCCAGTACTTC. Its protein is CASRSLAGRQETQYF.

This chain connects TRBV27 to TRBJ2-1, with 14 bases identical to TRBD2. The length of the CDR3 is 16 residues. Germline-derived CDR1 and CDR2 are MNHEY and SMNVEV (reference sequence). V trimming: 5 bases; J trimming: 8 bases; junction bases outside the gene matches: 8. The CDR3 is CASSRSGTSGSHEQFF. The CDR3 DNA reads as TGTGCCAGCAGTAGGTCCGGGACTAGCGGGAGCCATGAGCAGTTCTTC.

This clonotype was counted many times. The chain couples TRBV7-9 to TRBJ2-7; no firm D call. V lost 3 bases and J 3 bases, leaving 12 bases between the germline ends. This CDR3 comprises 14 residues. Germline CDR1 reads SEHNR; CDR2 reads FQNEAQ (reference sequence). The CDR3 here is CASSLGQNLYEQYF. DNA for the CDR3: TGTGCCAGCAGCTTGGGCCAGAACCTCTACGAGCAGTACTTC. Using reference TRBV7-9 and TRBJ2-7 for the parts outside the CDR3, the full variable domain is DTGVSQNPRHKITKRGQNVTFRCDPISEHNRLYWYRQTLGQGPEFLTYFQNEAQLEKSRLLSDRFSAERPKGSFSTLEIQRTEQGDSAMYLCASSLGQNLYEQYFGPGTRLTVT.

The rearrangement joins TRBV27 to TRBJ1-4; possible D gene TRBD1, 5 bases. V dropped 3 bases and J dropped 8 bases, with 19 bases sitting between them. Germline CDR1 is MNHEY and CDR2 is SMNVEV (reference sequence). CDR3 size: 16 residues. CDR3 nucleotides: TGTGCCAGCAGTTTTTTTCCCCGGGCCCCAGGGGAAAAACTGTTTTTT. Its translation is CASSFFPRAPGEKLFF.

The sample holds many counts of this clonotype. The chain combines TRBV4-2 with TRBJ2-7; tentatively, D is TRBD1 (6 bases). V lost 10 bases and J lost 3, with 16 bases in between. The germline gives CDR1 LGHNA, CDR2 YNFKEQ. There are 13 residues in the CDR3. CDR3 loop: CATQDRVGYEQYF. In nucleotides, the CDR3 is TGTGCCACCCAGGACAGAGTCGGCTACGAGCAGTACTTC.

This chain's CDR3 is CSGSSGSPYEQYF. Here the CDR3 DNA reads TGCAGCGGGTCTAGCGGGAGTCCCTACGAGCAGTACTTC. This sequence joins TRBV20-1 and TRBJ2-7; 10 bases are a match to TRBD2. CDR3 length: 13 residues. Looked up from germline, CDR1 is DFQATT and CDR2 is SNEGSKA (reference sequence).

This clonotype was seen more than once but under ten times. The V gene is TRBV11-3, the J gene TRBJ1-1; 7 bases match TRBD1. From germline, CDR1 is SGHNT and CDR2 YENEEA. Germline trimming cut 1 base from V and 8 bases from J; bases unmatched to any gene: 4. This CDR3 comprises 13 residues. CDR3 coding DNA: TGTGCCAGCAGCTTAGGTCGGACAGGAGAAGCTTTCTTT. This sequence encodes CASSLGRTGEAFF.

This clonotype was recorded a few times. V usage is TRBV5-6 and J usage is TRBJ2-2; D is perhaps TRBD2 (5 bases). CDR3 length equals 14 residues. V gave up 2 bases and J gave up 7 bases, with 12 bases separating them. CDR1 SGHDT and CDR2 YYEEEE come from the germline V gene. CDR3 loop: CASSLSYGDGELFF. The CDR3 DNA is TGTGCCAGCAGCTTAAGTTACGGGGACGGGGAGCTGTTTTTT.

This clonotype was observed at least ten times. V gene TRBV7-2 combines with J gene TRBJ1-2; 7 positions agree with TRBD1. Germline CDR1 SGHTA, CDR2 FQGNSA. V was pared by 5 bases and J by 5 bases, with 5 bases of the junction left unmatched. The CDR3 totals 13 residues. The CDR3 DNA reads TGTGCCAGCAGCCAGGACAGGCAGTATGGCTACACCTTC. This translates into CASSQDRQYGYTF.

A word on this clonotype: A read error may produce the germline difference seen at one junction end. The genes are TRBV7-9 and TRBJ2-1; 11 nucleotides line up with TRBD2. The V gene's germline CDR1 is SEHNR and CDR2 FQNEAQ (reference sequence). The CDR3 runs to 15 residues. The CDR3 loop is CVSRSGTSGVNEQFF. DNA for the CDR3: TGTGTCAGCAGATCCGGGACTAGCGGAGTCAATGAGCAGTTCTTC.

This clonotype was seen many times. This rearrangement joins TRBV7-9 to TRBJ1-2; 10 positions match TRBD1. The germline gives CDR1 SEHNR, CDR2 FQNEAQ (reference sequence). The trim removed 1 base at V and 2 bases at J, leaving 7 bases unmatched. This CDR3 spans 17 amino acids. CDR3 region: CASSLVGTGDQNYGYTF. The DNA for the CDR3 is TGTGCCAGCAGCTTAGTCGGGACAGGGGACCAAAACTATGGCTACACCTTC.

Ten or more counts support this clonotype. This chain uses TRBV7-9 with TRBJ1-2, with TRBD1 as a possible D gene (5 bases). The germline V gene encodes CDR1 SEHNR and CDR2 FQNEAQ (reference sequence). This CDR3 has 16 residues. V was cut by 6 bases and J by 4 bases, with 21 bases left in between. The chain's CDR3 is CASSRTSTGQGYGYTF. The CDR3 DNA reads TGTGCCAGCAGTAGAACCTCGACGGGGCAGGGCTATGGCTACACCTTC.

This clonotype was seen at least ten times. The chain joins TRBV12-3 or TRBV12-4 to TRBJ1-4, with 7 bases aligning to TRBD1. V lost 7 bases to trimming and J lost 8 bases; unmatched junction nucleotides: 13. The CDR3 runs to 15 residues. This CDR3 is CASTNYRGLNEKLFF. The CDR3 bases are TGTGCCAGCACCAATTATAGGGGGCTCAACGAAAAACTGTTTTTT.

This clonotype was seen at least ten times. The V and J genes are TRBV12-3 or TRBV12-4 and TRBJ1-2; D remains unclear. This CDR3 is built from 14 residues. V was trimmed by 2 bases and J by 4 bases, leaving 11 bases between them. Here the CDR3 reads CASSLSLDVYGYTF. DNA for the CDR3: TGTGCCAGCAGTTTATCCCTGGATGTCTATGGCTACACCTTC.

This clonotype was recorded many times. The rearrangement joins TRBV28 to TRBJ2-7, with D unresolved. The CDR3 extends over 13 amino acids. Germline V gives CDR1 MDHEN, CDR2 SYDVKM. V gave up 5 bases and J gave up 5 bases, with 13 bases separating them. For the CDR3, the DNA is TGTGCCAGCAGTGAACGCATAAGCCACGAGCAGTACTTC. Translated, it gives CASSERISHEQYF.

This clonotype was found many times. The rearrangement joins TRBV28 to TRBJ1-5, with a tentative D call TRBD1 (5 bases). Between the trimmed V and J ends, which lost 6 bases and 5 bases, there was a span of 14 bases. The CDR3 extends over 14 amino acids. CDR1 MDHEN and CDR2 SYDVKM come from the germline V gene. The CDR3 region is CASSDPPGDQPQHF. The CDR3 nucleotides read TGTGCCAGCAGCGACCCTCCGGGGGATCAGCCCCAGCATTTT.

The sample holds many counts of this clonotype. The CDR3 coding sequence is TGTGCCAGCAGCCCTCTAGGTCGTGGAAACACCATATATTTT. This sequence encodes CASSPLGRGNTIYF. The chain links TRBV11-2 to TRBJ1-3; D is undetermined. This CDR3 contains 14 residues. Trimming left V 5 bases short and J 3 bases short, with 11 bases between. Germline-derived CDR1 and CDR2 are SGHAT and FQNNGV.

The sample holds many counts of this clonotype. The chain has TRBV12-3 or TRBV12-4 and TRBJ1-2; D call uncertain. The ends were cut back, 3 bases at V and 8 bases at J, with 13 bases in the middle. The CDR3 spans 13 residues. The CDR3 spells CASSLRDLRGYTF. The CDR3 bases are TGTGCCAGCAGTTTGAGGGATTTGCGGGGCTACACCTTC.